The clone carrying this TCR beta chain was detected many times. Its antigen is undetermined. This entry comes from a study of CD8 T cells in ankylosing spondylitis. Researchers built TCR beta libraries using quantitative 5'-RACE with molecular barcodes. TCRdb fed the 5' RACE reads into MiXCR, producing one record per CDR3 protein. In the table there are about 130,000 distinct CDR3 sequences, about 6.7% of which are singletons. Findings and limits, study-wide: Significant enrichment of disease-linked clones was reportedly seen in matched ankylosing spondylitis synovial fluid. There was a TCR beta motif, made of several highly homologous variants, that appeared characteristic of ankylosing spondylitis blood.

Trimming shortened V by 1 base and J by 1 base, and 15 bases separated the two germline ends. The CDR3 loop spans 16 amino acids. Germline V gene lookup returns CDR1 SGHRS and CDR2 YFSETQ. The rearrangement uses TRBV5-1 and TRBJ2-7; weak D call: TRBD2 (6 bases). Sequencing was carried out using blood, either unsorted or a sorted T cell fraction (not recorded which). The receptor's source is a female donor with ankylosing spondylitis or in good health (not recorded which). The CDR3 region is CASSLSAGFISYEQYF. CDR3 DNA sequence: TGCGCCAGCAGCTTGTCCGCGGGATTCATTTCCTACGAGCAGTACTTC.